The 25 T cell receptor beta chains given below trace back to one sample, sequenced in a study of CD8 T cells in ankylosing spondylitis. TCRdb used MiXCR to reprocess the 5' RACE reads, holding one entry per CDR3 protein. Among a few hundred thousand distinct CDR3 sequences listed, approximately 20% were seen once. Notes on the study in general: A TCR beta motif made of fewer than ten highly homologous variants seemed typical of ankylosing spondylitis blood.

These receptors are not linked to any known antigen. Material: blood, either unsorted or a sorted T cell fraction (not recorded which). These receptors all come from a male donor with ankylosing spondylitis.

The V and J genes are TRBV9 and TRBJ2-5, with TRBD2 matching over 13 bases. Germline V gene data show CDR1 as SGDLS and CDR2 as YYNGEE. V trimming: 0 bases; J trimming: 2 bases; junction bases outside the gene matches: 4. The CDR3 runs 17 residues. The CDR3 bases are TGTGCCAGCAGCGTAGGGGGACTAGCGGGGACACAAGAGACCCAGTACTTC. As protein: CASSVGGLAGTQETQYF.

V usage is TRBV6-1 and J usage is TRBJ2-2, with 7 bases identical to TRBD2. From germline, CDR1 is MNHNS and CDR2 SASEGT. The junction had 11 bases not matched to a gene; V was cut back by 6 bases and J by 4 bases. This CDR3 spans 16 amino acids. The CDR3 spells CASSPVEREITGELFF. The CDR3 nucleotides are TGTGCCAGCAGCCCCGTAGAGCGGGAAATCACCGGGGAGCTGTTTTTT.

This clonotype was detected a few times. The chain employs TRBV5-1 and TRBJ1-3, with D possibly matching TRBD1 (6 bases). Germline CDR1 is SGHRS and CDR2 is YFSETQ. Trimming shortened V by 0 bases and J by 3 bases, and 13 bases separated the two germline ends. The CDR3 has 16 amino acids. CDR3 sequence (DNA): TGCGCCAGCAGCTTGGGGGCCAGGGGCTTTGGAAACACCATATATTTT. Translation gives CASSLGARGFGNTIYF.

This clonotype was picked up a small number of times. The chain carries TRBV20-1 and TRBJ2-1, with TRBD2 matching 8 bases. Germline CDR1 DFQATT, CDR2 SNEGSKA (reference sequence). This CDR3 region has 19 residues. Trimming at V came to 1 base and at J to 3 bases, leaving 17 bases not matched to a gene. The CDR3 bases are TGCAGTGCTAGAGGAACGGGGCTAGCGGGCCGGGGGTTCTACAATGAGCAGTTCTTC. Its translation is CSARGTGLAGRGFYNEQFF.

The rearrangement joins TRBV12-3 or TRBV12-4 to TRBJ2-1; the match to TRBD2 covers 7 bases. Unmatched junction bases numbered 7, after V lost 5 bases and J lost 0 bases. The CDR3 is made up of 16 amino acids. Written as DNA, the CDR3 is TGTGCCAGCAGTCGGAACCCTAGCGGCTCCTACAATGAGCAGTTCTTC. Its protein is CASSRNPSGSYNEQFF.

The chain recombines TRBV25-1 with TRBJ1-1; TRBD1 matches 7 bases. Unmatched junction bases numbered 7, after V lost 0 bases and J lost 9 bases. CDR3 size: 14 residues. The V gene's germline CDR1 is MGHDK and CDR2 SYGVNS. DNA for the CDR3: TGTGCCAGCAGTGAATATCCCAGGACAGGCAAAGCTTTCTTT. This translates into CASSEYPRTGKAFF.

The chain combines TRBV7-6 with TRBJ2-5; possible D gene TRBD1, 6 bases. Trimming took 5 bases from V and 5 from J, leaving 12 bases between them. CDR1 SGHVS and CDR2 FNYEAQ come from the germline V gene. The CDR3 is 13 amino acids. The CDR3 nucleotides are TGTGCCAGCAGCACAGGGTTTGCGGAGACCCAGTACTTC. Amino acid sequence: CASSTGFAETQYF.

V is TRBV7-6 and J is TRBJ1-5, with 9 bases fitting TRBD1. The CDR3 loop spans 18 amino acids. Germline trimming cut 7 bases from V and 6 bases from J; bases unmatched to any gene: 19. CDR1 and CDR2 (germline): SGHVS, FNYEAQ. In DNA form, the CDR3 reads TGTGCCAGCACGCACCCTCGGTGGAACTACAGGGGGCTTCAGCCCCAGCATTTT. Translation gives CASTHPRWNYRGLQPQHF.

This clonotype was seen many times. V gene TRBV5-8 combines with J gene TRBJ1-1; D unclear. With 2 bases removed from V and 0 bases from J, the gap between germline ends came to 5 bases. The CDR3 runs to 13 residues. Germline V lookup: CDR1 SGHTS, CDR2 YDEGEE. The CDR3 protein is CASSFVLNTEAFF. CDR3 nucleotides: TGTGCCAGCAGCTTTGTCCTGAACACTGAAGCTTTCTTT.

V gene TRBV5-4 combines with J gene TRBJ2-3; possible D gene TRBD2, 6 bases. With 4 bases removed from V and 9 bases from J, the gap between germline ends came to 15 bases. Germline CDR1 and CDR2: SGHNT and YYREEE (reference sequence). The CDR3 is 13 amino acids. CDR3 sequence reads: CASSLRRGETQYF. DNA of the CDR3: TGTGCCAGCAGCCTCCGGAGGGGAGAAACGCAGTATTTT.

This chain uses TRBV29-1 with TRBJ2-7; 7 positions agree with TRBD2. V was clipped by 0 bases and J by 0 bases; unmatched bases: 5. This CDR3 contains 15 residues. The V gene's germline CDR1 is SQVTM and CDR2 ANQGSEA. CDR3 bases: TGCAGCGTTGAAGACAGAGCGGGGCCCTCCTACGAGCAGTACTTC. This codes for CSVEDRAGPSYEQYF.

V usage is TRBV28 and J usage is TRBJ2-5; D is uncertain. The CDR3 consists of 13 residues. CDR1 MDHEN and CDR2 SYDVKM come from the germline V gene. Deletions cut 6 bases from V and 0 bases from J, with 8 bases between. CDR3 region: CASRVGYQETQYF. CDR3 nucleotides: TGTGCCAGCAGGGTAGGGTACCAAGAGACCCAGTACTTC.

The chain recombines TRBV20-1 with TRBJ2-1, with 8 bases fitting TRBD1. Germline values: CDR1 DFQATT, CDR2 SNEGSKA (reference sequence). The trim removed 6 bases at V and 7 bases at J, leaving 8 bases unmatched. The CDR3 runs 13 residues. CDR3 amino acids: CSAMWTGWNEQFF. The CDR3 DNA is TGCAGTGCCATGTGGACAGGGTGGAATGAGCAGTTCTTC.

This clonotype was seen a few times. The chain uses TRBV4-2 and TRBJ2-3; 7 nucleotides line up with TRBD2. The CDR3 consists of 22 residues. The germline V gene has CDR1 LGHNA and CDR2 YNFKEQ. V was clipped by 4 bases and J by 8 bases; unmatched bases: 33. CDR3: CASSPLRGRGSGVLVAFGTQYF. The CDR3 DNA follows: TGTGCCAGCAGCCCCCTGCGTGGAAGGGGAAGCGGGGTGTTGGTTGCGTTTGGTACGCAGTATTTT.

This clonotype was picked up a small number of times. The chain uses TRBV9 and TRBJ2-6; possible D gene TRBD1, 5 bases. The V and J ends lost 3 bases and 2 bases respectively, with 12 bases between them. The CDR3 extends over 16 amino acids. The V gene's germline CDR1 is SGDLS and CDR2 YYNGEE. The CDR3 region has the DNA TGTGCCAGCAGCGCCCCCAGGGTCCCTGGGGCCAACGTCCTGACTTTC. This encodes CASSAPRVPGANVLTF. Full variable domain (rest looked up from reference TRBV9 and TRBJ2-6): DSGVTQTPKHLITATGQRVTLRCSPRSGDLSVYWYQQSLDQGLQFLIQYYNGEERAKGNILERFSAQQFPDLHSELNLSSLELGDSALYFCASSAPRVPGANVLTFGAGSRLTVL.

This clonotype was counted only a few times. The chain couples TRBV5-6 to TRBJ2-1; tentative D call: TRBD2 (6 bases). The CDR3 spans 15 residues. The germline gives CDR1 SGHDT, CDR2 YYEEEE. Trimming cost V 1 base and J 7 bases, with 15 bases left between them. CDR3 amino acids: CASSLQVGLSNEQFF. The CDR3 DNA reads TGTGCCAGCAGCTTGCAAGTGGGACTCTCGAATGAGCAGTTCTTC.

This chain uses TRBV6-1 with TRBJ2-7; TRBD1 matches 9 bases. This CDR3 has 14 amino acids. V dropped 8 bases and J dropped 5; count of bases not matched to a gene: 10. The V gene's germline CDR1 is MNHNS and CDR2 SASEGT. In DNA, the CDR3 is TGTGCCAGCGCGAGGGGGACAGGGTACAACGAGCAGTACTTC. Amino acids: CASARGTGYNEQYF.

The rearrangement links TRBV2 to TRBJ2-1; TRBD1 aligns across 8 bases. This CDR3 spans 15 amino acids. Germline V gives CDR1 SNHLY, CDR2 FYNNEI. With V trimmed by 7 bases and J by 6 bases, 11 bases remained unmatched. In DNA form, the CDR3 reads TGTGCCAGCAACCCTGGACAGGGTCCTTCCAATGAGCAGTTCTTC. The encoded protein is CASNPGQGPSNEQFF.

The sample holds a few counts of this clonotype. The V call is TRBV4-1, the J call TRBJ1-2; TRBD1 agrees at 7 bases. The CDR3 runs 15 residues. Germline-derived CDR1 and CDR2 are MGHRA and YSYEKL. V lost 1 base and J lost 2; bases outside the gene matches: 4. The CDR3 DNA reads TGCGCCAGCAGCCAAGCGCAGGGACAGAACTATGGCTACACCTTC. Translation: CASSQAQGQNYGYTF.

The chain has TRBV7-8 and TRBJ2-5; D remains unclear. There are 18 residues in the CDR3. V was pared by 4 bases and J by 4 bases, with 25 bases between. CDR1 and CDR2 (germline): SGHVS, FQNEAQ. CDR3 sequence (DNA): TGTGCCAGCAGCTCATCACCAGTGTGGGGAAAGATAGGAGAGACCCAGTACTTC. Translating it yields CASSSSPVWGKIGETQYF.

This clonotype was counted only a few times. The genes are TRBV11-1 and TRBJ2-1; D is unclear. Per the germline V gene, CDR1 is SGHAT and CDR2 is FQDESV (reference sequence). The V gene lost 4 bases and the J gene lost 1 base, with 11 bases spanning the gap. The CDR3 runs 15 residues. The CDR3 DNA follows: TGTGCCAGCAGCTCCTGGAGAAGGTCCTACAATGAGCAGTTCTTC. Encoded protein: CASSSWRRSYNEQFF.

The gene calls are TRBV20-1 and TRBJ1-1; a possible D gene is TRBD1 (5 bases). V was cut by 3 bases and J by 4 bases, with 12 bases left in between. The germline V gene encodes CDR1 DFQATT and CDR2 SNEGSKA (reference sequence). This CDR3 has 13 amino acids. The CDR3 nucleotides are TGCAGTGCTAGTAGGGGTCGGGGCACTGAAGCTTTCTTT. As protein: CSASRGRGTEAFF.

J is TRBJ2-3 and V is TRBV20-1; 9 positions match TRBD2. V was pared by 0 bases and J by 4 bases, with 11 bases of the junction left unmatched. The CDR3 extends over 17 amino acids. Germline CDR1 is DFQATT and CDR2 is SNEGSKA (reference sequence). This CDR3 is CSARDPGLAGISDTQYF. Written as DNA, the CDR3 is TGCAGTGCTAGAGATCCGGGGCTAGCGGGAATTTCAGATACGCAGTATTTT.

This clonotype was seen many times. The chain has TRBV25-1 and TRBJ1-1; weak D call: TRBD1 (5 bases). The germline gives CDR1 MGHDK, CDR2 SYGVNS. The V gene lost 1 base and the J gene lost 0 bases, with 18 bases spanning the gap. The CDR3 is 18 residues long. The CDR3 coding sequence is TGTGCCAGCAGTGAATGGGGACCGTCATACTCCATGAACACTGAAGCTTTCTTT. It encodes CASSEWGPSYSMNTEAFF.

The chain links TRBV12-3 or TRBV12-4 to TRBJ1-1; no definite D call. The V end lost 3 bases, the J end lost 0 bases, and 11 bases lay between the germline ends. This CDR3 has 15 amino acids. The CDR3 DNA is TGTGCCAGCAGTTTTCCGCCGACTATGAACACTGAAGCTTTCTTT. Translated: CASSFPPTMNTEAFF.